Sequencing of this TCR beta chain was carried out in a study of T cell changes during pregnancy in multiple sclerosis. Libraries were prepared by immunoSEQ multiplex PCR; TCRdb keeps only in-frame clonotypes and omits some of them. This table holds around 67,000 clones, 90% found once. The material was peripheral blood, obtained after pregnancy. This TCR was sampled from a female donor in good health, enrolled as a control in a pregnancy study.

The CDR3 is CAWSASGPGETQYF. CDR3 bases: TGTGCCTGGAGTGCCTCAGGGCCTGGGGAGACCCAGTACTTC. The rearrangement links TRBV30 to TRBJ2-5; tentatively, D is TRBD1 (5 bases). The germline V gene encodes CDR1 GTSNPN and CDR2 SVGIG (reference sequence). The CDR3 runs 14 residues. V lost 1 base and J lost 5, with 14 bases in between.